The 29 T cell receptor beta chains below all came from one sample that was sequenced in a study of technical replicates of blood from several donors. The repertoire was sequenced with immunoSEQ multiplex PCR; TCRdb's copy has only in-frame clones and lacks some. The sample includes approximately 100,000 clones, 96% of them seen just once. Sequencing input: T cells isolated from PBMCs. These receptors were collected from a human donor in good health.

This clone came up once. The chain joins TRBV5-1 to TRBJ1-3; D is perhaps TRBD1 (5 bases). Germline V gene sequence: CDR1 SGHRS, CDR2 YFSETQ. The CDR3 contains 16 residues. V lost 4 bases to trimming and J lost 0 bases, with 14 bases between them. The CDR3 here is CASSPTVPSSGNTIYF. The CDR3 DNA reads as TGCGCCAGCAGCCCGACAGTCCCTAGCTCTGGAAACACCATATATTTT.

J is TRBJ2-1 and V is TRBV6-5; D is unclear. Germline assignment: CDR1 MNHEY and CDR2 SVGAGI. CDR3 length equals 14 residues. V lost 2 bases and J lost 1, with 6 bases in between. CDR3 region: CASSYGLSYNEQFF. The CDR3 DNA sequence: TGTGCCAGCAGTTACGGCCTGTCCTACAATGAGCAGTTCTTC.

DNA of the CDR3: TGTGCCAGCAGCTTATTCCTAGCGGAGGGCACAGATACGCAGTATTTT. Amino acids: CASSLFLAEGTDTQYF. This chain joins TRBV7-6 and TRBJ2-3; 7 nucleotides agree with TRBD2. The ends lost 2 bases at V and 1 base at J; junction bases unmatched: 6. This CDR3 has 16 amino acids. CDR1 is SGHVS, CDR2 FNYEAQ, per germline.

This chain links TRBV7-2 with TRBJ2-7; 12 nucleotides agree with TRBD2. CDR3 size: 15 residues. Germline assignment: CDR1 SGHTA and CDR2 FQGNSA. V shed 2 bases, J shed 4 bases, and the junction held 3 bases outside the gene matches. The DNA of the CDR3 is TGTGCCAGCAGCTTATCTAGCGGGGGGGTTTACGAGCAGTACTTC. As protein: CASSLSSGGVYEQYF.

This sequence joins TRBV10-3 and TRBJ1-3; D uncertain. Trimming cost V 6 bases and J 3 bases, with 9 bases left between them. This CDR3 comprises 13 residues. CDR1 ENHRY and CDR2 SYGVKD come from the germline V gene. The chain's CDR3 is CAIRFENGNTIYF. Written as DNA, the CDR3 is TGTGCCATCAGGTTTGAGAATGGAAACACCATATATTTT.

The chain uses TRBV7-9 and TRBJ2-7; possible D gene TRBD1, 6 bases. Germline V gives CDR1 SEHNR, CDR2 FQNEAQ (reference sequence). Deletions cut 6 bases from V and 2 bases from J, with 14 bases between. This CDR3 region has 14 residues. Written as DNA, the CDR3 is TGTGCCAGCAGGCTAGAACAGGGAACCTACGAGCAGTACTTC. It translates to CASRLEQGTYEQYF.

The V gene is TRBV5-1, the J gene TRBJ1-6; possibly TRBD1 for D (5 bases). The V and J ends lost 3 bases and 8 bases respectively, with 18 bases between them. Germline V gene sequence: CDR1 SGHRS, CDR2 YFSETQ. The CDR3 is 16 residues long. In DNA form, the CDR3 reads TGCGCCAGCAGCTCCCGCATCGGGAGAGGGGATTCACCCCTCCACTTT. As protein: CASSSRIGRGDSPLHF.

The J gene is TRBJ1-4, the V gene TRBV10-3; possibly TRBD1 for D (5 bases). Trimming left V 3 bases short and J 5 bases short, with 16 bases between. Germline V lookup: CDR1 ENHRY, CDR2 SYGVKD. The CDR3 totals 16 residues. The CDR3 DNA reads TGTGCCATCAGTGATATACATCAGGGCCAGAATGAAAAACTGTTTTTT. This gives the protein CAISDIHQGQNEKLFF.

This chain joins TRBV19 and TRBJ2-2; 7 bases match TRBD1. V was pared by 1 base and J by 4 bases, with 3 bases of the junction left unmatched. From germline, CDR1 is LNHDA and CDR2 SQIVND (reference sequence). This CDR3 contains 15 residues. CDR3 sequence (DNA): TGTGCCAGTAGTATAGCGACAGGGCGCACCGGGGAGCTGTTTTTT. Its protein is CASSIATGRTGELFF.

The V and J genes are TRBV7-9 and TRBJ2-5; maybe TRBD2 (5 bases). The DNA end is more similar to TRBJ2-7, so the J call may be wrong. This CDR3 contains 13 residues. From germline, CDR1 is SEHNR and CDR2 FQNEAQ (reference sequence). DNA of the CDR3: TGTGCCACCTTCGGAGTAGCGCCGGGCGAGCAGTACTTC. Amino acid sequence: CATFGVAPGEQYF.

This clone was observed once. J is TRBJ1-5 and V is TRBV19; TRBD1 is a possible D gene (6 bases). Trimming removed 6 bases from V and 7 bases from J, with 16 bases in between. The CDR3 is made up of 14 amino acids. Per germline, CDR1 LNHDA and CDR2 SQIVND (reference sequence). CDR3: CASSLRGAGQPQHF. As DNA, the CDR3 is TGTGCCAGTAGCTTGCGGGGGGCTGGACAGCCCCAGCATTTT.

This rearrangement joins TRBV15 to TRBJ2-3, with D perhaps matching TRBD2 (6 bases). Germline V gives CDR1 LNHNV, CDR2 YYDKDF (reference sequence). This CDR3 has 14 residues. The V gene lost 0 bases and the J gene lost 7 bases, with 11 bases spanning the gap. The CDR3 here is CATSRDSSVYTQYF. DNA for the CDR3: TGTGCCACCAGCAGAGATTCTAGCGTCTATACGCAGTATTTT.

The V call is TRBV10-2, the J call TRBJ1-6; no clear D. V was clipped by 4 bases and J by 9 bases, with 16 bases between them. CDR1 is WSHSY and CDR2 is SAAADI in the germline V gene. CDR3 size: 15 residues. This CDR3 is CASSAGLALGSPLHF. The CDR3 DNA sequence: TGCGCCAGCAGTGCGGGTTTAGCCCTGGGTTCACCCCTCCACTTT.

The chain combines TRBV27 with TRBJ2-2, with D tentatively TRBD1 (6 bases). Germline V gene data show CDR1 as MNHEY and CDR2 as SMNVEV (reference sequence). Trimming cost V 5 bases and J 6 bases, with 19 bases left between them. The CDR3 contains 16 residues. CDR3 nucleotide sequence: TGTGCCAGCAGTCTCTCCCCCCAGGGGTCGGCCGGGGAGCTGTTTTTT. Its protein is CASSLSPQGSAGELFF.

The CDR3 protein is CASSQRIDSPEAFF. Written as DNA, the CDR3 is TGCGCCAGCAGCCAGCGAATCGACAGCCCTGAAGCTTTCTTT. The rearrangement joins TRBV4-1 to TRBJ1-1, with D possibly being TRBD1 (5 bases). The CDR3 contains 14 residues. Per germline, CDR1 MGHRA and CDR2 YSYEKL. V was cut by 3 bases and J by 6 bases, with 14 bases left in between.

This clone was recorded once. The rearrangement uses TRBV19 and TRBJ2-7, with 7 nucleotides matching TRBD1. Germline V CDR1 and CDR2: LNHDA, SQIVND (reference sequence). CDR3 length: 14 amino acids. Trimming at V came to 4 bases and at J to 0 bases, leaving 3 bases not matched to a gene. The CDR3 reads CASSTRQGSYEQYF. The CDR3 nucleotides read TGTGCCAGTAGTACGAGACAGGGCTCCTACGAGCAGTACTTC.

J is TRBJ1-5 and V is TRBV29-1, with 8 bases fitting TRBD1. The V and J ends lost 1 base and 4 bases, in that order; junction bases with no gene match: 9. Germline V gene sequence: CDR1 SQVTM, CDR2 ANQGSEA. This CDR3 is 16 amino acids long. This CDR3 is CSVEVRTGKLNQPQHF. DNA for the CDR3: TGCAGCGTTGAAGTCCGGACAGGGAAGCTTAATCAGCCCCAGCATTTT.

This chain links TRBV27 with TRBJ2-5, with TRBD1 identical over 9 bases. The germline gives CDR1 MNHEY, CDR2 SMNVEV (reference sequence). The CDR3 has 14 residues. V was pared by 0 bases and J by 5 bases, with 1 base of the junction left unmatched. DNA of the CDR3: TGTGCCAGCAGTTTATCGGGGACAGGGGAGACCCAGTACTTC. The encoded protein is CASSLSGTGETQYF.

This chain joins TRBV28 and TRBJ2-1; 9 bases fit TRBD1. Trimming at V came to 6 bases and at J to 0 bases, leaving 9 bases not matched to a gene. The CDR3 sequence is 17 residues long. Germline V CDR1 and CDR2: MDHEN, SYDVKM. For the CDR3, the DNA is TGTGCCAGCAGGGACAGGGGCCTTCAGAGCTCCTACAATGAGCAGTTCTTC. This encodes CASRDRGLQSSYNEQFF.

Only one count was recorded for this clone. V is TRBV11-3 and J is TRBJ1-2, with D hard to call. CDR1 SGHNT and CDR2 YENEEA come from the germline V gene. Trimming shortened V by 4 bases and J by 5 bases, and 5 bases separated the two germline ends. CDR3 length equals 11 residues. CDR3 DNA sequence: TGTGCCAGCAGCTCCAATTATGGCTACACCTTC. Encoded protein: CASSSNYGYTF.

The rearrangement joins TRBV14 to TRBJ2-1, with 8 bases that match TRBD1. From germline, CDR1 is SGHDN and CDR2 FVKESK. V shed 5 bases, J shed 3 bases, and the junction held 6 bases outside the gene matches. CDR3 size: 15 residues. CDR3 in DNA: TGTGCCAGCAGCGTCCGGGACAGGTACTACAATGAGCAGTTCTTC. It translates to CASSVRDRYYNEQFF.

The rearrangement links TRBV30 to TRBJ1-2, with 12 positions matching TRBD1. V dropped 2 bases and J dropped 7; count of bases not matched to a gene: 17. In germline, CDR1 is GTSNPN, CDR2 SVGIG (reference sequence). The CDR3 totals 18 residues. As DNA, the CDR3 is TGTGCCTGGAGTCCAATTTGGGACAGGGGGCGGGGTGGAGGTGGCTACACCTTC. Translated, it gives CAWSPIWDRGRGGGGYTF.

The V gene is TRBV12-5, the J gene TRBJ1-1; D ambiguous. The CDR3 is made up of 13 amino acids. Trimming removed 6 bases from V and 1 base from J, with 9 bases in between. Germline assignment: CDR1 LGHNT and CDR2 FRNRAP. CDR3 sequence (DNA): TGTGCTAGTGGGCTGGGAGGGAACACTGAAGCTTTCTTT. This translates into CASGLGGNTEAFF.

The chain has TRBV6-5 and TRBJ1-6; D is uncertain. CDR1 MNHEY and CDR2 SVGAGI come from the germline V gene. The CDR3 has 14 amino acids. Trimming cost V 0 bases and J 5 bases, with 5 bases left between them. This chain's CDR3 is CASSYSENNSPLHF. CDR3 DNA sequence: TGTGCCAGCAGTTACTCGGAGAATAATTCACCCCTCCACTTT.

This rearrangement joins TRBV5-6 to TRBJ2-3, with D maybe TRBD1 (6 bases). V lost 2 bases and J lost 0, with 7 bases in between. Germline-derived CDR1 and CDR2 are SGHDT and YYEEEE. CDR3 length: 14 residues. CDR3: CASSLQGSTDTQYF. The CDR3 region has the DNA TGTGCCAGCAGCTTACAGGGTAGCACAGATACGCAGTATTTT.

The chain has TRBV11-2 and TRBJ2-7, with 7 bases fitting TRBD2. From germline, CDR1 is SGHAT and CDR2 FQNNGV. CDR3 length: 16 amino acids. V was clipped by 0 bases and J by 7 bases; unmatched bases: 12. In DNA form, the CDR3 reads TGTGCCAGCAGCTTAGAGCGGGGACTATCTACGTCGGAGCAGTACTTC. It specifies CASSLERGLSTSEQYF.

This clone was counted once. The rearrangement uses TRBV5-8 and TRBJ2-1, with D perhaps matching TRBD2 (7 bases). From germline, CDR1 is SGHTS and CDR2 YDEGEE. The CDR3 is 17 residues long. Deletions cut 4 bases from V and 10 bases from J, with 27 bases between. CDR3 in amino acids: CASSPQGAGVIGQEQFF. CDR3 sequence (DNA): TGTGCCAGCAGCCCCCAAGGTGCGGGAGTGATCGGACAGGAGCAGTTCTTC.

The chain links TRBV9 to TRBJ2-1; the match to TRBD2 covers 12 bases. Trimming took 0 bases from V and 5 from J; bases not matched to a gene: 6. The CDR3 is 17 residues long. The V gene's germline CDR1 is SGDLS and CDR2 YYNGEE. The CDR3 sequence: CASSVDPSGRVHNEQFF. The DNA for the CDR3 is TGTGCCAGCAGCGTAGATCCTAGCGGGAGGGTCCACAATGAGCAGTTCTTC. The variable domain in full, completed from reference TRBV9 and TRBJ2-1, reads DSGVTQTPKHLITATGQRVTLRCSPRSGDLSVYWYQQSLDQGLQFLIQYYNGEERAKGNILERFSAQQFPDLHSELNLSSLELGDSALYFCASSVDPSGRVHNEQFFGPGTRLTVL.

The chain recombines TRBV15 with TRBJ2-1; tentative D call: TRBD2 (5 bases). There are 13 residues in the CDR3. Deletions cut 2 bases from V and 6 bases from J, with 8 bases between. From germline, CDR1 is LNHNV and CDR2 YYDKDF (reference sequence). In DNA, the CDR3 is TGTGCCACCAGCAGACGTGGAGGCAATGAGCAGTTCTTC. This gives the protein CATSRRGGNEQFF.